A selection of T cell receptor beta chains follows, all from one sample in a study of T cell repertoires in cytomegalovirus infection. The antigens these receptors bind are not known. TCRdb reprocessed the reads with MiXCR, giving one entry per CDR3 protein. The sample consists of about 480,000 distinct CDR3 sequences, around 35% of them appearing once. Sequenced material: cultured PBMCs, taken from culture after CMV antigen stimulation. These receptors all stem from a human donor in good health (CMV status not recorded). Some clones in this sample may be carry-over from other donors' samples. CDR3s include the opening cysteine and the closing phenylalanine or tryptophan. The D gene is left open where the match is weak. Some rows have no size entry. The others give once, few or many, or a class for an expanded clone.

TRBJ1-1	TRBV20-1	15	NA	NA	CSAADNLLMNTEAFF	TGCAGTGCCGCGGACAACCTACTCATGAACACTGAAGCTTTCTTT
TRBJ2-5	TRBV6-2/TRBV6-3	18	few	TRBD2	CASSYNPSGRAGSETQYF	TGTGCCAGCAGTTATAACCCTAGCGGGAGGGCCGGGAGTGAGACCCAGTACTTC
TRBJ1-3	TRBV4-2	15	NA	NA	CASSQDRGAGNTIYF	TGTGCCAGCAGCCAAGACAGGGGTGCTGGAAACACCATATATTTT
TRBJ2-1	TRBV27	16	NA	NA	CATYGAGGSSYNEQFF	TGTGCCACCTATGGCGCCGGAGGGAGCTCCTACAATGAGCAGTTCTTC
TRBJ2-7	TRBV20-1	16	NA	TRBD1	CSARKLRGRPTVQQYF	TGCAGTGCTAGAAAGTTAAGGGGGCGGCCCACCGTCCAGCAGTACTTC
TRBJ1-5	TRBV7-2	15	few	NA	CASSLDRSSNQPQHF	TGTGCCAGCAGCTTAGACAGGTCTAGCAATCAGCCCCAGCATTTT
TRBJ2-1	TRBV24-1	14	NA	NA	CATSRTSSGDEQFF	TGTGCCACCAGTAGAACTAGCTCGGGGGATGAGCAGTTCTTC
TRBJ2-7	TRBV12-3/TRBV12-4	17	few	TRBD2	CASSLAKQREGPYEQYF	TGTGCCAGCAGTTTAGCGAAACAGCGGGAGGGCCCCTACGAGCAGTACTTC
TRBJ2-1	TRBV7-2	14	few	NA	CASSLPQLYNEQFF	TGTGCCAGCAGCTTGCCACAGCTTTACAATGAGCAGTTCTTC
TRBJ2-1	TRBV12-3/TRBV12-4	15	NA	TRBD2	CASSPTAGTTNEQFF	TGTGCCAGCAGTCCGACAGCCGGGACTACAAATGAGCAGTTCTTC
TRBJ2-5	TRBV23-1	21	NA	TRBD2	CASSQSGTPGTSGTFQETQYF	TGCGCCAGCAGTCAATCGGGGACGCCCGGGACTAGCGGGACCTTCCAAGAGACCCAGTACTTC
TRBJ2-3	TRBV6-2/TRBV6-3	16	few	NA	CASSSSGTFSTDTQYF	TGTGCCAGCAGTTCTTCCGGGACGTTTAGCACAGATACGCAGTATTTT
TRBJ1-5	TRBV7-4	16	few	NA	CASPRLRVCSNQPQHF	TGTGCTAGCCCCCGTCTCAGGGTCTGTAGCAATCAGCCCCAGCATTTT
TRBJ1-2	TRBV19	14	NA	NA	CASIGAEANYGYTF	TGTGCCAGTATTGGGGCAGAAGCTAACTATGGCTACACCTTC
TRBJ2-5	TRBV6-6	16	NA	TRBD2	CASSYSYRGVEETQYF	TGTGCCAGCAGTTACTCCTACCGGGGGGTGGAAGAGACCCAGTACTTC
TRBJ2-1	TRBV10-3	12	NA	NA	CAISAMDNEQFF	TGTGCCATCAGTGCCATGGACAATGAGCAGTTCTTC
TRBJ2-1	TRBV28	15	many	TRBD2	CATGTIAGGTGEQFF	TGTGCCACGGGGACGATAGCGGGAGGAACAGGTGAGCAGTTCTTC
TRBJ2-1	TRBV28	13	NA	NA	CASSLWLWNEQFF	TGTGCCAGCAGTTTATGGTTGTGGAATGAGCAGTTCTTC
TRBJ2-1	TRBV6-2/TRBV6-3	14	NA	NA	CASSYGQNYNEQFF	TGTGCCAGCAGTTACGGTCAGAACTACAATGAGCAGTTCTTC
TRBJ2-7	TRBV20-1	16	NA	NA	CSARAWGGGRTYEQYF	TGCAGTGCTAGGGCCTGGGGGGGCGGGAGAACCTACGAGCAGTACTTC
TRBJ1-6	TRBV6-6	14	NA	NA	CASTPQGNNSPLHF	TGTGCCAGCACCCCACAGGGAAATAATTCACCCCTCCACTTT
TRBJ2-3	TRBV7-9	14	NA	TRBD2	CASSIVGLRDTQYF	TGTGCCAGCAGTATCGTGGGACTACGGGATACGCAGTATTTT
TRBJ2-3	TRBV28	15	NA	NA	CASSPQPPSPGTQYF	TGTGCCAGCAGTCCGCAGCCCCCCTCCCCCGGTACGCAGTATTTT
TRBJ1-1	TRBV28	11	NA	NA	CASTGGTEAFF	TGTGCCAGCACGGGGGGGACTGAAGCTTTCTTT
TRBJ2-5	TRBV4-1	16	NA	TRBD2	CASSQIGGRGGETQYF	TGCGCCAGCAGCCAAATTGGCGGGAGGGGTGGAGAGACCCAGTACTTC
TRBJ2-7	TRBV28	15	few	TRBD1	CASSLTGGGHYEQYF	TGTGCCAGCAGCCTAACAGGGGGCGGACACTACGAGCAGTACTTC
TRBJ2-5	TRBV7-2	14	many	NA	CASSPAGVWETQYF	TGTGCCAGCAGCCCTGCAGGGGTCTGGGAGACCCAGTACTTC
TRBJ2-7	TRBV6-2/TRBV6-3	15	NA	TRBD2	CASSDAAAGGNEQYF	TGTGCCAGCAGCGACGCCGCAGCGGGAGGGAACGAGCAGTACTTC
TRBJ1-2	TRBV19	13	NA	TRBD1	CASSIGTGYGYTF	TGTGCCAGTAGTATTGGGACAGGGTATGGCTACACCTTC
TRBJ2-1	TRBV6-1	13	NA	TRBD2	CASRSSGYGEQFF	TGTGCCAGCAGGAGTAGCGGGTATGGTGAGCAGTTCTTC
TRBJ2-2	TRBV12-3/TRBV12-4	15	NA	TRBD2	CASSFQREMGGELFF	TGTGCCAGCAGTTTTCAGCGGGAGATGGGCGGGGAGCTGTTTTTT
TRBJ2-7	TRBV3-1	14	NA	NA	CASSLDWGVGEQYF	TGTGCCAGCAGCCTCGACTGGGGTGTCGGCGAGCAGTACTTC
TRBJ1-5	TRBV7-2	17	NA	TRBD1	CASSSPPGTGSSQPQHF	TGTGCCAGCAGCTCCCCGCCCGGGACAGGGAGCTCTCAGCCCCAGCATTTT
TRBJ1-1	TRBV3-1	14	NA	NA	CASSQDNSNTEAFF	TGTGCCAGCAGCCAAGACAACTCGAACACTGAAGCTTTCTTT
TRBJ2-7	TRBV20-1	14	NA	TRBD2	CSAMGLAGVFEQYF	TGCAGTGCTATGGGACTGGCGGGAGTATTCGAGCAGTACTTC
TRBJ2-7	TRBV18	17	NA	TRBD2	CASSTMTSGTVPNEQYF	TGTGCCAGCTCGACGATGACTAGCGGGACCGTTCCTAACGAGCAGTACTTC
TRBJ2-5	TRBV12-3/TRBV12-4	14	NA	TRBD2	CASTHSGTQETQYF	TGTGCCAGCACCCATAGCGGGACCCAAGAGACCCAGTACTTC
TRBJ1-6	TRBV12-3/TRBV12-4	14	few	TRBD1	CASSPTGVNSPLHF	TGTGCCAGCAGTCCAACAGGGGTAAATTCACCCCTCCACTTT
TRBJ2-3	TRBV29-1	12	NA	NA	CSVLPSTDTQYF	TGCAGCGTTCTACCTAGCACAGATACGCAGTATTTT
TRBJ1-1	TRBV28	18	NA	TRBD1	CASSFGQGAQTWNTEAFF	TGTGCCAGCAGTTTCGGGCAGGGGGCCCAAACTTGGAACACTGAAGCTTTCTTT
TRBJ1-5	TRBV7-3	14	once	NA	CASSLMDSNQPQHF	TGTGCCAGCAGCTTAATGGATAGCAATCAGCCCCAGCATTTT
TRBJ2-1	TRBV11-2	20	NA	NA	CASSLDGSGPGGRYTMRQFF	TGTGCCAGCAGCTTAGACGGAAGCGGCCCTGGGGGACGATATACAATGAGGCAGTTCTTC
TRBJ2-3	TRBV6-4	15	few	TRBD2	CASSDSPSGTDTQYF	TGTGCCAGCAGTGACTCTCCTAGCGGAACAGATACGCAGTATTTT
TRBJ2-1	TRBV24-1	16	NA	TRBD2	CATSEESGRAYNEQFF	TGTGCCACCAGTGAGGAAAGCGGGAGGGCCTACAATGAGCAGTTCTTC
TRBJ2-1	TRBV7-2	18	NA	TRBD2	CASSSNTPAGWRRGEQFF	TGTGCCAGCAGCTCCAACACCCCCGCTGGATGGCGGCGGGGGGAGCAGTTCTTC
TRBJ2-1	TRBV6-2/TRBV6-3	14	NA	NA	CASSVRSSYNEQFF	TGTGCCAGCAGTGTGCGTAGCTCCTACAATGAGCAGTTCTTC
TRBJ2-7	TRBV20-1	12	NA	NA	CSAITGSHEQYF	TGCAGTGCTATTACGGGTTCCCACGAGCAGTACTTC
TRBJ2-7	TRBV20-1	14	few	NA	CSAREGGVFYEQYF	TGCAGTGCTAGAGAAGGGGGAGTGTTTTACGAGCAGTACTTC
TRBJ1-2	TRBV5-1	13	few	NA	CASSLALGNGYTF	TGCGCCAGCAGCTTGGCTTTGGGTAACGGCTACACCTTC
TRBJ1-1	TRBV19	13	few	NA	CASSSPGITEAFF	TGTGCCAGTAGTAGCCCAGGGATCACTGAAGCTTTCTTT
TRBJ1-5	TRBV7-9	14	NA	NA	CASSATGIGQPQHF	TGTGCCAGCAGCGCAACAGGTATAGGTCAGCCCCAGCATTTT
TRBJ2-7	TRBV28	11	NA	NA	CATRRPYEQYF	TGTGCCACCCGTCGCCCCTACGAGCAGTACTTC
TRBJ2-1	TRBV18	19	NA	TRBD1	CASSRTPGQAGNFRNEQFF	TGTGCCAGCTCACGAACCCCGGGACAGGCGGGAAACTTCAGGAATGAGCAGTTCTTC
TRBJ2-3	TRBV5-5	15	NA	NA	CASTKSPVGTDTQYF	TGTGCCAGCACCAAGTCCCCTGTTGGGACAGATACGCAGTATTTT